The 9 T cell receptor beta chains in this list originate from one sample, sequenced in a study of shared clonotypes between healthy human individuals. Clones were read by immunoSEQ multiplex PCR, and TCRdb kept only the in-frame ones, dropping some. Among some 1 million clones, around four fifths were seen once, and the ten largest hold approximately 1.3%. The specimen was memory CD4+ T cells sorted from blood. Documented subset: CD45RA-negative fraction. The receptors were gathered from a man aged 18 to 29 in good health.

A few counts support this clone. V gene TRBV7-9 combines with J gene TRBJ1-1; D not resolved. With 9 bases removed from V and 6 bases from J, the gap between germline ends came to 17 bases. In germline, CDR1 is SEHNR, CDR2 FQNEAQ (reference sequence). The CDR3 runs to 13 residues. CDR3 nucleotides: TGTGCCAGTCGAGGGAGGGAAGGCGCTGAAGCTTTCTTT. It is translated as CASRGREGAEAFF.

In its sample, this clone was seen once. The rearrangement links TRBV19 to TRBJ1-1, with TRBD1 matching 10 bases. The CDR3 is made up of 16 amino acids. The junction had 6 bases not matched to a gene; V was cut back by 3 bases and J by 2 bases. CDR1 and CDR2 from the germline V gene are LNHDA and SQIVND (reference sequence). CDR3 sequence: CASSIGTGDGNTEAFF. CDR3 bases: TGTGCCAGTAGTATCGGGACAGGGGATGGAAACACTGAAGCTTTCTTT.

This clone has just one count. The chain carries TRBV19 and TRBJ1-2, with TRBD1 matching over 8 bases. With V trimmed by 4 bases and J by 0 bases, 4 bases remained unmatched. CDR1 is LNHDA and CDR2 is SQIVND in the germline V gene (reference sequence). CDR3 length equals 15 residues. DNA for the CDR3: TGTGCCAGTAGTACCGGGACAGGACCTAACTATGGCTACACCTTC. Residues: CASSTGTGPNYGYTF.

The chain has TRBV5-1 and TRBJ1-1; D perhaps matches TRBD1 (6 bases). This CDR3 has 14 residues. In germline, CDR1 is SGHRS, CDR2 YFSETQ. V was trimmed by 2 bases and J by 3 bases, leaving 11 bases between them. DNA for the CDR3: TGCGCCAGCAGCTTCGGGGCAGGGGACACTGAAGCTTTCTTT. Amino acids: CASSFGAGDTEAFF. Combining the CDR3 with reference TRBV5-1 and TRBJ1-1 gives the whole variable domain KAGVTQTPRYLIKTRGQQVTLSCSPISGHRSVSWYQQTPGQGLQFLFEYFSETQRNKGNFPGRFSGRQFSNSRSEMNVSTLELGDSALYLCASSFGAGDTEAFFGQGTRLTVV.

This sequence joins TRBV6-5 and TRBJ2-6; D gene uncertain. Germline V gene data show CDR1 as MNHEY and CDR2 as SVGAGI. The CDR3 is 14 residues long. The V gene lost 6 bases and the J gene lost 2 bases, with 8 bases spanning the gap. This chain's CDR3 is CASSPWPGANVLTF. CDR3 coding DNA: TGTGCCAGCAGCCCTTGGCCTGGGGCCAACGTCCTGACTTTC.

The chain couples TRBV6-5 to TRBJ2-5; D gene ambiguous. The tail of the sequence fits TRBJ2-7 better, so the J call may be wrong. This CDR3 contains 13 residues. Germline-derived CDR1 and CDR2 are MNHEY and SVGAGI. DNA for the CDR3: TGTGCCAGCAGTTACGCTCCCTCCTACGAGCAGTACTTC. The encoded protein is CASSYAPSYEQYF.

This clone was observed once. V usage is TRBV11-2 and J usage is TRBJ1-4; the match to TRBD1 covers 7 bases. Looked up from germline, CDR1 is SGHAT and CDR2 is FQNNGV. J was trimmed by 8 bases and V by 5 bases; bases with no gene match: 11. CDR3 length equals 15 residues. CDR3 sequence (DNA): TGTGCCAGCAGCGCCCGAGGGGGCTGGGGCGAAAAACTGTTTTTT. It codes for CASSARGGWGEKLFF.

V and J are TRBV2 and TRBJ2-2; TRBD1 matches 10 bases. V shed 6 bases and J 4 bases; nucleotides not matched to a gene: 5. The CDR3 is 15 amino acids. Per the germline V gene, CDR1 is SNHLY and CDR2 is FYNNEI. CDR3 nucleotide sequence: TGTGCCAGCAGCGGACAGGGGGTCCCCACCGGGGAGCTGTTTTTT. Translation gives CASSGQGVPTGELFF.

The genes are TRBV19 and TRBJ1-1, with 7 bases lining up with TRBD1. Per germline, CDR1 LNHDA and CDR2 SQIVND (reference sequence). The CDR3 sequence is 14 residues long. V trimming: 3 bases; J trimming: 3 bases; junction bases outside the gene matches: 4. The CDR3 DNA reads as TGTGCCAGTAGTATCTACGACAGGGACACTGAAGCTTTCTTT. Translated: CASSIYDRDTEAFF.